A selection of T cell receptor beta chains follows, all from one sample in a study of Graves' ophthalmopathy and Graves' hyperthyroidism. TCRdb re-analysed the multiplex PCR reads in MiXCR, keeping a single row per CDR3 protein. The sample has about 620,000 distinct CDR3 sequences, about 20% seen once. Sequenced: peripheral blood. These receptors originate from a woman between 18 and 29 years old with stable Graves' hyperthyroidism. Some clones in this sample may be carry-over from other donors' samples. CDR3s include the opening cysteine and the closing phenylalanine or tryptophan. The order of the fields is J gene, clone size, V gene, D gene, CDR3 DNA, CDR3 protein. D genes are given only for firm matches. Some rows have no size entry. The others give once, few or many, or a class for an expanded clone.

J gene: TRBJ1-5
clone size: many
V gene: TRBV19
D gene: .
CDR3 DNA: TGTGCCAGTAGTATACAAGGGGGCAATCAGCCCCAGCATTTT
CDR3 protein: CASSIQGGNQPQHF

J gene: TRBJ2-7
clone size: .
V gene: TRBV3-1
D gene: .
CDR3 DNA: TGTGCCAGCAGCCAGACTAGTTCGGGCGAGCAGTACTTC
CDR3 protein: CASSQTSSGEQYF

J gene: TRBJ2-5
clone size: few
V gene: TRBV4-1
D gene: .
CDR3 DNA: TGCGCCAGCTCCCCGGGACACTTAAAAGAGACCCAGTACTTC
CDR3 protein: CASSPGHLKETQYF

J gene: TRBJ1-5
clone size: .
V gene: TRBV18
D gene: .
CDR3 DNA: TGTGCCAGCTCACCAAGGCAGGGCGACAATCAGCCCCAGCATTTT
CDR3 protein: CASSPRQGDNQPQHF

J gene: TRBJ2-4
clone size: .
V gene: TRBV3-1
D gene: .
CDR3 DNA: TGTGCCAGCAGCCACAGAGGGGTGGCCAAAAACATTCAGTACTTC
CDR3 protein: CASSHRGVAKNIQYF

J gene: TRBJ2-5
clone size: .
V gene: TRBV6-2/TRBV6-3
D gene: TRBD2
CDR3 DNA: TGTGCCAGCAGTTCAGCGGGAAAAGAGACCCAGTACTTC
CDR3 protein: CASSSAGKETQYF

J gene: TRBJ1-1
clone size: .
V gene: TRBV30
D gene: .
CDR3 DNA: TGTGCCTGGAGTACACGGTTGAACACTGAAGCTTTCTTT
CDR3 protein: CAWSTRLNTEAFF

J gene: TRBJ2-7
clone size: many
V gene: TRBV10-1
D gene: .
CDR3 DNA: TGCGCCAGCAGTGAGTCGTTCTCGTCCTACGAGCAGTACTTC
CDR3 protein: CASSESFSSYEQYF

J gene: TRBJ2-5
clone size: .
V gene: TRBV2
D gene: .
CDR3 DNA: TGTGCCAGCAGCGGGACCCCCGGGAGCGGAGACCAGTACTTC
CDR3 protein: CASSGTPGSGDQYF

J gene: TRBJ2-4
clone size: few
V gene: TRBV2
D gene: .
CDR3 DNA: TGTGCCAGCAATAGGGGCCTGAGTTTAGCCAAAAACATTCAGTACTTC
CDR3 protein: CASNRGLSLAKNIQYF

J gene: TRBJ1-2
clone size: few
V gene: TRBV2
D gene: .
CDR3 DNA: TGTGCCAGCAGTAAACGACAGTCTGTAGTGATTAGCTATGGCTACACCTTC
CDR3 protein: CASSKRQSVVISYGYTF

J gene: TRBJ2-7
clone size: .
V gene: TRBV28
D gene: TRBD1
CDR3 DNA: TGTGCCAGCAGTCTCCCGGGACAGGGAATAGGATACGAGCAGTACTTC
CDR3 protein: CASSLPGQGIGYEQYF

J gene: TRBJ2-7
clone size: few
V gene: TRBV6-5
D gene: .
CDR3 DNA: TGTGCCAGCAGTTACTCGATCCAAGGGTTTGGCGAGCAGTACTTC
CDR3 protein: CASSYSIQGFGEQYF